This T cell receptor (beta chain) was recorded in a study of technical replicates of blood from a handful of donors. V lost 2 bases, J lost 0 bases, and 10 bases lay in between. The germline gives CDR1 MNHEY, CDR2 SMNVEV (reference sequence). The CDR3 totals 15 residues. Some clones are missing from TCRdb's copy, which holds only in-frame ones; the method was immunoSEQ multiplex PCR. The sample includes about 15,000 clones, approximately 87% of them seen just once. This sequence joins TRBV27 and TRBJ1-2; D is uncertain. The TCR comes from a human donor in good health. The sample was PBMCs. CDR3 DNA: TGTGCCAGCAGTTTAGGGCAGGCTGCTAACTATGGCTACACCTTC. Residues: CASSLGQAANYGYTF.